These 20 T cell receptor beta chains originate from one sample sequenced in a study of T cell responses to AZD1222 COVID-19 vaccine. TCRdb keeps only in-frame clones here, not all; method: immunoSEQ multiplex PCR. The repertoire holds some 200,000 clones, with approximately 90% as singletons. The source material was peripheral blood, sampled 28 days after the second AZD1222 dose. These receptors all stem from an adult who received the AZD1222 COVID-19 vaccine.

The genes are TRBV29-1 and TRBJ2-1; TRBD2 aligns across 9 bases. CDR1 is SQVTM, CDR2 ANQGSEA, per germline. The ends lost 4 bases at V and 4 bases at J; junction bases unmatched: 8. The CDR3 sequence is 15 residues long. CDR3 in amino acids: CSVGRAGGVYNEQFF. The CDR3 DNA reads as TGCAGCGTTGGTCGGGCGGGAGGGGTTTACAATGAGCAGTTCTTC.

V gene TRBV4-3 combines with J gene TRBJ1-1; TRBD1 is a possible D gene (6 bases). Per the germline V gene, CDR1 is LGHNA and CDR2 is YSLEER. The CDR3 length is 12 residues. V lost 4 bases and J lost 9, with 12 bases in between. The CDR3 sequence: CASSRVQGKAFF. The CDR3 DNA reads TGCGCCAGCAGCCGGGTACAGGGAAAAGCTTTCTTT.

The chain uses TRBV28 and TRBJ2-7; TRBD2 matches 10 bases. This CDR3 has 14 amino acids. Looked up from germline, CDR1 is MDHEN and CDR2 is SYDVKM. J gave up 4 bases and V 7 bases, and 7 bases lay outside the gene matches. For the CDR3, the DNA is TGTGCCAGCACGGCTAGCGGGAGTACATACGAGCAGTACTTC. Its protein product is CASTASGSTYEQYF.

The chain has TRBV9 and TRBJ2-2; TRBD2 aligns across 10 bases. Trimming took 4 bases from V and 3 from J; bases not matched to a gene: 6. Germline CDR1 reads SGDLS; CDR2 reads YYNGEE. This CDR3 contains 16 residues. The CDR3 DNA is TGTGCCAGCAGCCACGGACTAGCGGCCTACACCGGGGAGCTGTTTTTT. Its translation: CASSHGLAAYTGELFF. The full variable domain, in which reference TRBV9 and TRBJ2-2 provide the parts outside the CDR3, is DSGVTQTPKHLITATGQRVTLRCSPRSGDLSVYWYQQSLDQGLQFLIQYYNGEERAKGNILERFSAQQFPDLHSELNLSSLELGDSALYFCASSHGLAAYTGELFFGEGSRLTVL.

The chain links TRBV7-2 to TRBJ2-3; D gene uncertain. CDR1 is SGHTA, CDR2 FQGNSA, per germline. The CDR3 spans 14 residues. The V end lost 1 base, the J end lost 2 bases, and 7 bases lay between the germline ends. CDR3 DNA: TGTGCCAGCAGCTTAGGGACCATCACAGATACGCAGTATTTT. The encoded protein is CASSLGTITDTQYF.

The chain recombines TRBV7-2 with TRBJ2-1; 7 positions match TRBD1. V lost 5 bases and J lost 2; bases outside the gene matches: 6. The CDR3 consists of 15 residues. Germline CDR1 and CDR2: SGHTA and FQGNSA. The CDR3 loop reads CASSPPGTAYNEQFF. The DNA for the CDR3 is TGTGCCAGCAGCCCCCCCGGGACAGCCTACAATGAGCAGTTCTTC.

V gene TRBV28 combines with J gene TRBJ2-3; possibly TRBD1 or TRBD2 for D (5 bases each). This CDR3 contains 15 residues. Germline lookup yields CDR1 MDHEN and CDR2 SYDVKM. The V and J ends lost 4 bases and 4 bases respectively, with 15 bases between them. The CDR3 DNA sequence: TGTGCCAGCAGTTCTCCCTGGGACCCCTCAGATACGCAGTATTTT. Its translation: CASSSPWDPSDTQYF.

The chain links TRBV19 to TRBJ1-2; no clear D. V gave up 3 bases and J gave up 13 bases, with 12 bases separating them. CDR3 length: 11 residues. Germline CDR1 reads LNHDA; CDR2 reads SQIVND (reference sequence). CDR3 loop: CASSMGQWGTF. DNA for the CDR3: TGTGCCAGTAGTATGGGCCAGTGGGGCACCTTC.

V and J are TRBV6-5 and TRBJ2-7; TRBD2 might be the D (5 bases). This CDR3 is built from 13 residues. Germline loops: CDR1 MNHEY, CDR2 SVGAGI. V shed 4 bases and J shed 7 bases, with 14 bases lying between them. CDR3 protein: CASSFTGVREQYF. In nucleotides, the CDR3 is TGTGCCAGCAGTTTTACCGGGGTCCGGGAGCAGTACTTC.

J is TRBJ1-5 and V is TRBV9, with 8 bases matching TRBD1. The CDR3 has 14 amino acids. J gave up 6 bases and V 3 bases, and 5 bases lay outside the gene matches. Germline CDR1 and CDR2: SGDLS and YYNGEE. The CDR3 DNA is TGTGCCAGCAGCGCTCAGGGGGCGGGTCAGCCCCAGCATTTT. Translation: CASSAQGAGQPQHF. Full variable domain (remainder filled in from reference TRBV9 and TRBJ1-5): DSGVTQTPKHLITATGQRVTLRCSPRSGDLSVYWYQQSLDQGLQFLIQYYNGEERAKGNILERFSAQQFPDLHSELNLSSLELGDSALYFCASSAQGAGQPQHFGDGTRLSIL.

V gene TRBV7-2 combines with J gene TRBJ2-1, with D unresolved. Germline V lookup: CDR1 SGHTA, CDR2 FQGNSA. The CDR3 contains 17 residues. The V gene lost 2 bases and the J gene lost 0 bases, with 14 bases spanning the gap. The CDR3 DNA follows: TGTGCCAGCAGCTTAAACGAGTGGGTAAGCTCCTACAATGAGCAGTTCTTC. As protein: CASSLNEWVSSYNEQFF.

The V call is TRBV7-2, the J call TRBJ2-7; TRBD2 aligns across 7 bases. This CDR3 has 15 amino acids. With 2 bases clipped from V and 5 bases from J, the junction kept 9 bases outside the gene matches. Germline V CDR1 and CDR2: SGHTA, FQGNSA. The CDR3 DNA is TGTGCCAGCAGCTTATTGTCCGCGGGAGACGACGAGCAGTACTTC. It encodes CASSLLSAGDDEQYF.

The chain joins TRBV28 to TRBJ1-6, with a tentative D call TRBD1 (5 bases). The germline gives CDR1 MDHEN, CDR2 SYDVKM. V lost 6 bases to trimming and J lost 4 bases, with 10 bases between them. The CDR3 consists of 14 residues. This chain's CDR3 is CASRAGNYNSPLHF. The DNA of the CDR3 is TGTGCCAGCAGGGCAGGGAATTATAATTCACCCCTCCACTTT.

This clone was recorded only once. The chain is built from TRBV24-1 and TRBJ1-5; TRBD1 aligns across 8 bases. The trim removed 4 bases at V and 7 bases at J, leaving 11 bases unmatched. The CDR3 is 16 amino acids. CDR1 and CDR2 from the germline V gene are KGHDR and SFDVKD. This chain's CDR3 is CATSDSGQGLGQPQHF. In nucleotides, the CDR3 is TGTGCCACCAGTGACTCTGGACAGGGCCTTGGGCAGCCCCAGCATTTT.

This clone was counted a single time. V is TRBV30 and J is TRBJ2-1; D remains unclear. Trimming took off 4 bases at V and 0 bases at J, with 10 bases between the two ends. This CDR3 is 14 amino acids long. In germline, CDR1 is GTSNPN, CDR2 SVGIG (reference sequence). The chain's CDR3 is CAWTPESSYNEQFF. The CDR3 DNA follows: TGTGCCTGGACCCCAGAGAGCTCCTACAATGAGCAGTTCTTC.

The chain joins TRBV4-3 to TRBJ2-1; D may be TRBD2 (6 bases). Germline values: CDR1 LGHNA, CDR2 YSLEER. The CDR3 has 16 residues. Trimming stripped 0 bases from V and 4 bases from J, with 13 bases between. CDR3 protein: CASSQEGRTAYNEQFF. The CDR3 coding sequence is TGCGCCAGCAGCCAAGAGGGGAGGACTGCATACAATGAGCAGTTCTTC.

The chain employs TRBV6-5 and TRBJ1-2, with TRBD1 identical over 9 bases. Per the germline V gene, CDR1 is MNHEY and CDR2 is SVGAGI. This CDR3 comprises 16 residues. J gave up 2 bases and V 2 bases, and 6 bases lay outside the gene matches. The CDR3 region is CASSYTRTGANYGYTF. DNA of the CDR3: TGTGCCAGCAGTTACACCCGGACAGGGGCAAACTATGGCTACACCTTC.

V and J are TRBV6-1 and TRBJ1-5; weak D call: TRBD1 (6 bases). Germline V gene data show CDR1 as MNHNS and CDR2 as SASEGT. Trimming shortened V by 2 bases and J by 7 bases, and 12 bases separated the two germline ends. This CDR3 comprises 14 residues. For the CDR3, the DNA is TGTGCCAGCAGTGAACGCAGGGGAGGACAGCCCCAGCATTTT. It encodes CASSERRGGQPQHF.

This clone showed up just a few times. The chain links TRBV19 to TRBJ1-5, with TRBD1 matching over 9 bases. After removal of 10 bases from V and 6 bases from J, the junction contained 16 bases not matched to a gene. There are 16 residues in the CDR3. Germline assignment: CDR1 LNHDA and CDR2 SQIVND (reference sequence). Here the CDR3 DNA reads TGTGCCACCCTAGACAAGGACAGGGGCCGGGGTCAGCCCCAGCATTTT. This sequence encodes CATLDKDRGRGQPQHF.

This clone was recorded only once. This rearrangement joins TRBV6-6 to TRBJ1-4; TRBD1 aligns across 11 bases. Germline V CDR1 and CDR2: MNHNY, SVGAGI (reference sequence). V dropped 0 bases and J dropped 8; count of bases not matched to a gene: 2. The CDR3 covers 15 residues. The CDR3 loop reads CASSYSDRGQEKLFF. The DNA for the CDR3 is TGTGCCAGCAGTTACTCGGACAGGGGGCAGGAAAAACTGTTTTTT.